This T cell receptor beta chain was captured by sequencing in a study of T cells after yellow fever vaccination. Findings of the study overall: When the response was secondary, it was weaker but reached its peak faster, day 5 versus 15. Repertoires obtained by FACS sorting could include abundant clonotypes that entered as contaminants from the bulk population.

This CDR3 is 13 amino acids long. After removal of 7 bases from V and 7 bases from J, the junction contained 5 bases not matched to a gene. Germline CDR1 and CDR2: SNHLY and FYNNEI. Many counts were recorded for this clonotype. Its antigen is unknown. The authors made TCR cDNA by 5'RACE template switching, adding a universal primer site and UMIs. From the 5' RACE reads, TCRdb called clonotypes with MiXCR, one entry per CDR3 protein. The sample records 250,000 to 350,000 distinct CDR3 sequences, about 6.9% being singletons. Specimen: PBMCs, collected around 45 days after the first yellow fever vaccination. The chain is built from TRBV2 and TRBJ2-1; TRBD2 agrees at 9 bases. This receptor was identified in a man aged 18 to 29 who received the YFV17D yellow fever vaccine. The CDR3 spells CASNRGGANEQFF. CDR3 DNA sequence: TGTGCCAGCAACCGCGGGGGGGCAAATGAGCAGTTCTTC.